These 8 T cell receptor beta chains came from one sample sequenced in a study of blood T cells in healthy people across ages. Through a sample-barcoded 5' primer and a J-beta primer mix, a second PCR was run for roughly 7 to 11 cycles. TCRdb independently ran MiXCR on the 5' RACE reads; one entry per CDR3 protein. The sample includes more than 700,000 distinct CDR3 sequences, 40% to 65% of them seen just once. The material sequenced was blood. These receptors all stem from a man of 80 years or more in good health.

The CDR3 sequence is CASSLRPEGGQYF. As DNA, the CDR3 is TGCGCCAGCAGCTTGCGGCCCGAGGGGGGGCAGTACTTC. This sequence joins TRBV5-1 and TRBJ2-4, with a tentative D call TRBD2 (7 bases). Trimming removed 1 base at V and 13 bases at J, with 15 bases between. Germline assignment: CDR1 SGHRS and CDR2 YFSETQ. This CDR3 spans 13 amino acids.

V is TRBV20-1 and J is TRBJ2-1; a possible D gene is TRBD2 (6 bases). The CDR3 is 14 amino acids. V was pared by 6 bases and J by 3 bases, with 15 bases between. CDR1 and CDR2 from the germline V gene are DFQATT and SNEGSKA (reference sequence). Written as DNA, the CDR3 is TGCAGTGCCCGGCTAGCGCAAATCTACAATGAGCAGTTCTTC. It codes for CSARLAQIYNEQFF.

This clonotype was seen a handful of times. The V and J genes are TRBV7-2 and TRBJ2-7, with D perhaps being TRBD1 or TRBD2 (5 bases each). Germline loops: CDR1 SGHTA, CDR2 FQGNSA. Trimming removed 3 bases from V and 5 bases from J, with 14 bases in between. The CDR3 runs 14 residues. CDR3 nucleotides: TGTGCCAGCAGCTTCCGGGCCAGGGAGAACGAGCAGTACTTC. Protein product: CASSFRARENEQYF.

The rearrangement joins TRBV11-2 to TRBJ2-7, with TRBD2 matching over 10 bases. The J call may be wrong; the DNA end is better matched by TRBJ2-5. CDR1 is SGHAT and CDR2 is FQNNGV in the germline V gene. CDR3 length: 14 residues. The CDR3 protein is CASSPLAGRETQYF. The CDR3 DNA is TGTGCCAGCAGCCCACTAGCGGGGCGAGAGACCCAGTACTTC.

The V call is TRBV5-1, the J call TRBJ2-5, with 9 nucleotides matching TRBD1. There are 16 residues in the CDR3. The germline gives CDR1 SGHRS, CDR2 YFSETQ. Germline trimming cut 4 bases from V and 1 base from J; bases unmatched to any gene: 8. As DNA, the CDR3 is TGCGCCAGCAGCAAAACAGGGGGCCTCAGCCAAGAGACCCAGTACTTC. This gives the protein CASSKTGGLSQETQYF. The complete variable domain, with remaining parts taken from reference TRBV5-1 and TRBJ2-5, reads KAGVTQTPRYLIKTRGQQVTLSCSPISGHRSVSWYQQTPGQGLQFLFEYFSETQRNKGNFPGRFSGRQFSNSRSEMNVSTLELGDSALYLCASSKTGGLSQETQYFGPGTRLLVL.

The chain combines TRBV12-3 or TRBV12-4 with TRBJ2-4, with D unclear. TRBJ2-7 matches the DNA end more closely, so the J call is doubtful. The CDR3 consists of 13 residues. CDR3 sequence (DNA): TGTGCCAGCAGTTTGGAATTCCGCCACGAGCAGTACTTC. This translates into CASSLEFRHEQYF.

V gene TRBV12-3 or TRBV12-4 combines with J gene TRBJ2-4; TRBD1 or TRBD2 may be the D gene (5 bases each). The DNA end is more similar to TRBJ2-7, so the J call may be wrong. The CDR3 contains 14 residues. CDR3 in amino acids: CASSFNPGQAEQYF. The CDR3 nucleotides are TGTGCCAGCAGTTTTAATCCGGGGCAGGCCGAGCAGTACTTC.

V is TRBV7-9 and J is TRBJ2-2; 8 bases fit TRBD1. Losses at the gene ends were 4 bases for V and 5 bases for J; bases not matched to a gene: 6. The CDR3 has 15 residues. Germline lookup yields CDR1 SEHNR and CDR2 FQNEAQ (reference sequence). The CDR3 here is CASSSGTGKTGELFF. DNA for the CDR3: TGTGCCAGCAGCTCCGGGACAGGCAAAACCGGGGAGCTGTTTTTT.